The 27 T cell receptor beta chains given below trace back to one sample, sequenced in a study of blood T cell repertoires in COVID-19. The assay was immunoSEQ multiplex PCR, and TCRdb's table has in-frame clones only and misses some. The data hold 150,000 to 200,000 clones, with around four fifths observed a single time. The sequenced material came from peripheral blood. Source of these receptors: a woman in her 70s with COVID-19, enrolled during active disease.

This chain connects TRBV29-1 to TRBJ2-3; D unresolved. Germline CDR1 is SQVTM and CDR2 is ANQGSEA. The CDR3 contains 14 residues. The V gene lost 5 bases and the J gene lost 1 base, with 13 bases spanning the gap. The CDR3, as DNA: TGCAGCGTTCCGAAAGCGCCGGGCACAGATACGCAGTATTTT. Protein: CSVPKAPGTDTQYF.

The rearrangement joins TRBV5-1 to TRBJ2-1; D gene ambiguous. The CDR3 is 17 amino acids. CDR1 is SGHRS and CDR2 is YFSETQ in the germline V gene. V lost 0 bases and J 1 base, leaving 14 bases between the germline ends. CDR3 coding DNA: TGCGCCAGCAGCTTGGACCTGCCGACTTCGTCCTACAATGAGCAGTTCTTC. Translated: CASSLDLPTSSYNEQFF.

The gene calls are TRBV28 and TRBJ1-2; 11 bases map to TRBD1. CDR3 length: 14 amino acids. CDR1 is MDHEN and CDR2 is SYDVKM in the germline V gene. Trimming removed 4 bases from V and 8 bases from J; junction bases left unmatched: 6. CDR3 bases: TGTGCCAGCAGTTCCAGGACAGGGGGCTACGGCTACACCTTC. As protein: CASSSRTGGYGYTF.

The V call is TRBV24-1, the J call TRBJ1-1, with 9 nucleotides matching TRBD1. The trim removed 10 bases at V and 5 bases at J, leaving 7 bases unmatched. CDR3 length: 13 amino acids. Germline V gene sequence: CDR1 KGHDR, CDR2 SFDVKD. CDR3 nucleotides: TGTGCCACTTCTAGACAGGGGGGAACTGAAGCTTTCTTT. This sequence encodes CATSRQGGTEAFF.

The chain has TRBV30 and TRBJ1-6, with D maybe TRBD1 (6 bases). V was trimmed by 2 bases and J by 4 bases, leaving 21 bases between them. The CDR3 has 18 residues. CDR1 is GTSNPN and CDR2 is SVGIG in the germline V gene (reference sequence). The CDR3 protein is CAWSPPGHQWIYNSPLHF. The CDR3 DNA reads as TGTGCCTGGAGTCCGCCGGGACACCAGTGGATTTATAATTCACCCCTCCACTTT.

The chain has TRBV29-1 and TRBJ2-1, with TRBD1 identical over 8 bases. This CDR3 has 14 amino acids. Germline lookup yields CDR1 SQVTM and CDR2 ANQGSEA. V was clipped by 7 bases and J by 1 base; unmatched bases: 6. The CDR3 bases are TGCAGCGGCCAGGGGGCGAAGTCCTACAATGAGCAGTTCTTC. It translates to CSGQGAKSYNEQFF.

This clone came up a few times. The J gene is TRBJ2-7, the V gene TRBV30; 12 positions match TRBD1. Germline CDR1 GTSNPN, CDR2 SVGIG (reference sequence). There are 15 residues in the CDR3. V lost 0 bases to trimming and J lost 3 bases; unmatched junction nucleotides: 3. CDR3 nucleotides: TGTGCCTGGAGTGTAAGGGACAGGGGGCTCTACGAGCAGTACTTC. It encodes CAWSVRDRGLYEQYF.

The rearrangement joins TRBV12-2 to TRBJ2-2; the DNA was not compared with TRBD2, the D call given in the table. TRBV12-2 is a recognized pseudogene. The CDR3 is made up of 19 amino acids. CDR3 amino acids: CASRLAGGILISSTGELFF. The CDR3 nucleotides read TGTGCAAGTCGCTTAGCGGGGGGAATCCTAATTTCTTCCACCGGGGAGCTGTTTTTT.

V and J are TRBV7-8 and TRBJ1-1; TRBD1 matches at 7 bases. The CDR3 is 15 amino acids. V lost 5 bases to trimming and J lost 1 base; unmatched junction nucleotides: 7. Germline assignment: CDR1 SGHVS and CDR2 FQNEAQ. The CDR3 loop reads CASSPRRQGNTEAFF. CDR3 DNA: TGTGCCAGCAGCCCCCGGCGACAGGGGAACACTGAAGCTTTCTTT. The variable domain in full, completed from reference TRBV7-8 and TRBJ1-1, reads GAGVSQSPRYKVAKRGQDVALRCDPISGHVSLFWYQQALGQGPEFLTYFQNEAQLDKSGLPSDRFFAERPEGSVSTLKIQRTQQEDSAVYLCASSPRRQGNTEAFFGQGTRLTVV.

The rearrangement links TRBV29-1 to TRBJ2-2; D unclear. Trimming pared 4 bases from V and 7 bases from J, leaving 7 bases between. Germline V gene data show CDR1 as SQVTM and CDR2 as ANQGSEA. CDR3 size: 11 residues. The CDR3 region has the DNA TGCAGCGTTGGCGTTTACGGGGAGCTGTTTTTT. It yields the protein CSVGVYGELFF.

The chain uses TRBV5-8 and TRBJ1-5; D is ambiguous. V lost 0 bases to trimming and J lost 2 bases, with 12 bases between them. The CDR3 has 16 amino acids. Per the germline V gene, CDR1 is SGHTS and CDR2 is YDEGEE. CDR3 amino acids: CASSLGSGLRNQPQHF. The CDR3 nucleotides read TGTGCCAGCAGCTTGGGGTCAGGCCTTCGCAATCAGCCCCAGCATTTT.

The CDR3: CASASGRVGTQYF. As DNA, the CDR3 is TGTGCCAGCGCTAGCGGGAGGGTGGGGACCCAGTACTTC. The chain carries TRBV28 and TRBJ2-5; 12 positions agree with TRBD2. Germline values: CDR1 MDHEN, CDR2 SYDVKM. Trimming took 8 bases from V and 7 from J; bases not matched to a gene: 5. The CDR3 has 13 residues.

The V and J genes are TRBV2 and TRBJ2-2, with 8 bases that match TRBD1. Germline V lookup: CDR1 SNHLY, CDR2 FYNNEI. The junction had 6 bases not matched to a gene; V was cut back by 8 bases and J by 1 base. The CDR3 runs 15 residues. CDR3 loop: CASSIGQGNTGELFF. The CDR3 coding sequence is TGTGCCAGCTCGATTGGACAGGGGAACACCGGGGAGCTGTTTTTT.

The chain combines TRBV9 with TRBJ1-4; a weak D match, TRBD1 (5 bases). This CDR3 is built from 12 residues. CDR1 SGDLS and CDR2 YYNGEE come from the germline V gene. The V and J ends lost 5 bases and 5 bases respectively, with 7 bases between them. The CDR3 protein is CASSTGNEKLFF. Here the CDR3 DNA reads TGTGCCAGCAGTACAGGAAATGAAAAACTGTTTTTT.

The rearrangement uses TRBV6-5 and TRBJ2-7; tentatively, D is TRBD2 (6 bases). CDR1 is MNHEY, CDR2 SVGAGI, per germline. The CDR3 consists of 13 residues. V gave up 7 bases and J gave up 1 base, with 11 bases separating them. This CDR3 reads CASTVGRSYEQYF. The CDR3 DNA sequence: TGTGCCAGCACGGTCGGGAGATCCTACGAGCAGTACTTC.

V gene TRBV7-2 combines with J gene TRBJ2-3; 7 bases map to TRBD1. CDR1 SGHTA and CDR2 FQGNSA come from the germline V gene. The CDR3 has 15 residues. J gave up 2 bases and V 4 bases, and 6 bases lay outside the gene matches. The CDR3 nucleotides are TGTGCCAGCAGCTCTTGGGACAGCCCCACAGATACGCAGTATTTT. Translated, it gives CASSSWDSPTDTQYF.

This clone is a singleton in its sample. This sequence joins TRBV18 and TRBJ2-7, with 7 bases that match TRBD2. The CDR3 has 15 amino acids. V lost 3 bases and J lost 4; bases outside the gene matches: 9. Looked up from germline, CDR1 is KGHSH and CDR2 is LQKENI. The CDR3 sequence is CASSPAGSGGYEQYF. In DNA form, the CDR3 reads TGTGCCAGCTCACCCGCAGGGTCCGGGGGGTACGAGCAGTACTTC. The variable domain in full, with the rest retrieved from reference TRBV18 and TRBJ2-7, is NAGVMQNPRHLVRRRGQEARLRCSPMKGHSHVYWYRQLPEEGLKFMVYLQKENIIDESGMPKERFSAEFPKEGPSILRIQQVVRGDSAAYFCASSPAGSGGYEQYFGPGTRLTVT.

CDR3 protein: CAWSPGTFAEAFF. The CDR3 coding sequence is TGTGCCTGGTCCCCTGGGACTTTCGCTGAAGCTTTCTTT. The chain carries TRBV30 and TRBJ1-1, with D tentatively TRBD1 (5 bases). Germline-derived CDR1 and CDR2 are GTSNPN and SVGIG (reference sequence). V was trimmed by 5 bases and J by 6 bases, leaving 16 bases between them. The CDR3 consists of 13 residues.

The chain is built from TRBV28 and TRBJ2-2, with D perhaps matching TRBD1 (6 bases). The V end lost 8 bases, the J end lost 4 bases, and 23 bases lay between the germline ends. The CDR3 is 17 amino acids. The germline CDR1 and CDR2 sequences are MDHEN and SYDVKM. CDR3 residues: CASVQLRGKGSTGELFF. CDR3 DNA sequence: TGTGCCAGCGTACAACTAAGGGGGAAGGGTAGCACCGGGGAGCTGTTTTTT.

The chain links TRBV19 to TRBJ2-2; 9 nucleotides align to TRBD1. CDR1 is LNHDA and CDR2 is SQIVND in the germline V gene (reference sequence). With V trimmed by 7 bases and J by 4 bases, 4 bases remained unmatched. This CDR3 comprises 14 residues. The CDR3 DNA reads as TGTGCCAGTATACAGGGGGCCGGCACCGGGGAGCTGTTTTTT. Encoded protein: CASIQGAGTGELFF.

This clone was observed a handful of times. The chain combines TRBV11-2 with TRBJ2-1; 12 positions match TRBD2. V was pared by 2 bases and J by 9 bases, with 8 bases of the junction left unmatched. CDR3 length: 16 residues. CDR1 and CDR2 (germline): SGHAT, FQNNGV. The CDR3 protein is CASSLRQGLAGTEQFF. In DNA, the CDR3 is TGTGCCAGCAGCTTACGCCAAGGACTAGCGGGAACTGAGCAGTTCTTC.

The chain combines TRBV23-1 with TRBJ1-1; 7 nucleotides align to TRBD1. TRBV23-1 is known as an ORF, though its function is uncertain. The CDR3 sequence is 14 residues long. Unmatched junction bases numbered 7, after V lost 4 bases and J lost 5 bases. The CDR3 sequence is CASSPGQVETEAFF. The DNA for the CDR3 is TGCGCCAGCAGTCCCGGACAGGTTGAGACTGAAGCTTTCTTT.

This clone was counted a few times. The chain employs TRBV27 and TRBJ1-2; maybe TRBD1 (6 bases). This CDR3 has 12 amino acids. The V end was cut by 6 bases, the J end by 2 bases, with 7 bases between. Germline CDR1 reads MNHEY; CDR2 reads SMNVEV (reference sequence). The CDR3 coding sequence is TGTGCCAGCAGGCAGGGGAACTATGGCTACACCTTC. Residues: CASRQGNYGYTF.

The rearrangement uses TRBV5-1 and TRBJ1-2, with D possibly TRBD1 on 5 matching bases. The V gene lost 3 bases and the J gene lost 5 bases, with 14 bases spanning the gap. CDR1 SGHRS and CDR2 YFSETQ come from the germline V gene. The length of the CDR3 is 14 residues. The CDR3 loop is CASSSQDSLYGYTF. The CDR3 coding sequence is TGCGCCAGCAGCTCCCAAGACAGCTTGTATGGCTACACCTTC. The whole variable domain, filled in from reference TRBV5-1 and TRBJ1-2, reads KAGVTQTPRYLIKTRGQQVTLSCSPISGHRSVSWYQQTPGQGLQFLFEYFSETQRNKGNFPGRFSGRQFSNSRSEMNVSTLELGDSALYLCASSSQDSLYGYTFGSGTRLTVV.

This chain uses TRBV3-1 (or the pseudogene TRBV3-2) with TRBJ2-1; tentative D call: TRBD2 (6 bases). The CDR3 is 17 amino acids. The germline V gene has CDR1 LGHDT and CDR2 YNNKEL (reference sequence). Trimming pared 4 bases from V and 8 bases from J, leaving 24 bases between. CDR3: CASSLASSATYNHEQFF. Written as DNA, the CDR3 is TGTGCCAGCAGCCTGGCCTCTAGCGCCACCTACAACCATGAGCAGTTCTTC.

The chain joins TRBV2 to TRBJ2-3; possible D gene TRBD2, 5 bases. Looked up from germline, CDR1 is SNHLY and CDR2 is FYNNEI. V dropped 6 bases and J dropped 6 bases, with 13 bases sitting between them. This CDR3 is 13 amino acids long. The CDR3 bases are TGTGCCAGCAGCGGGAATTTAATGGATACGCAGTATTTT. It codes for CASSGNLMDTQYF.

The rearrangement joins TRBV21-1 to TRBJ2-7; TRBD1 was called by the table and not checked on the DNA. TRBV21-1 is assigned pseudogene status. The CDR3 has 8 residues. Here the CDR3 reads CASSKTHF. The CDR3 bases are TGTGCCAGCAGCAAAACACACTTC.